The clone carrying this T cell receptor beta chain was seen only once. Its antigen is not identified. The sample providers were healthy Caucasian people from Russia, aged roughly 6 to 90. The sample originates from a study of blood T cells in healthy people across ages. Study-level points and caveats: The diversity estimates, figures obtained from one million T cells, were considered underestimates. Significant beta diversity loss was already apparent by age approximately 40, declining roughly linearly. Naive T cell percentage strongly correlated with TCR beta diversity.

Sample-barcoded 5' priming and a J-beta primer mix drove a second PCR of about 6 to 12 cycles. TCRdb processed the 5' RACE reads anew with MiXCR; each CDR3 protein has one entry. This sample has approximately 730,000 distinct CDR3 sequences, with around half found just once. Per the germline V gene, CDR1 is MNHEY and CDR2 is SVGAGI. V shed 4 bases and J 14 bases; nucleotides not matched to a gene: 15. The CDR3 length is 14 residues. The sequence was obtained from an elderly man in good health. The source material was blood. The gene calls are TRBV6-5 and TRBJ2-3, with 7 bases aligning to TRBD2. This chain's CDR3 is CASSSAGESRYAYF. CDR3 sequence (DNA): TGTGCCAGCAGTTCGGCGGGAGAGAGCAGATACGCGTATTTT.